This TCR beta chain emerged from a study of identical twins. TCRdb reprocessed the 5' RACE reads with MiXCR, giving one entry per CDR3 protein. The sample yields roughly 720,000 distinct CDR3 sequences, about 20% seen once. Trimming took 5 bases from V and 0 from J, leaving 4 bases between them. Germline loops: CDR1 DFQATT, CDR2 SNEGSKA (reference sequence). The CDR3 is made up of 11 amino acids. Separately, the same data were catalogued under a study of T cells expressing NK-cell markers. That source adds: Expanded clones of NKG2C+ T cells had an unclear HCMV specificity.

This TCR derives from a woman between 18 and 30 years old in good health. The V call is TRBV20-1, the J call TRBJ1-1; D gene uncertain. The source material was PBMCs. CDR3: CSADLNTEAFF. CDR3 DNA sequence: TGCAGTGCTGACTTGAACACTGAAGCTTTCTTT.